These T cell receptor beta chains were read from a single sample in a study of PD-L1 blockade in urothelial cancer. Using immunoSEQ multiplex PCR, the repertoire was profiled, and TCRdb retains in-frame clones only, with some absent. In the table there are under 30,000 clones, 79% of which are singletons. Source: PBMCs, taken around atezolizumab (anti-PD-L1) treatment. These receptors were taken from a man between 65 and 85 years old with urothelial cancer. CDR3s include the opening cysteine and the closing phenylalanine or tryptophan. A D gene is named only where the DNA matches it firmly. Size values are once, few and many counts, or a class for expanded clones, and some rows have none.

cdr3_aa,cdr3_nt,d_call,clone_size,v_call,j_call
CASSLGTSGGEGETQYF,TGTGCCAGCAGCTTAGGGACTAGCGGGGGGGAGGGTGAGACCCAGTACTTC,TRBD2,-,TRBV7-2,TRBJ2-5
CASIGGGGSTDTQYF,TGTGCCAGCATCGGTGGGGGGGGGAGCACAGATACGCAGTATTTT,TRBD2,once,TRBV4-2,TRBJ2-3
CASSLEGRGSPLHF,TGTGCCAGCAGCCTAGAGGGGAGGGGTTCACCCCTCCACTTT,-,-,TRBV7-2,TRBJ1-6
CASSSWDRESEQYF,TGTGCCAGCAGCTCCTGGGACAGGGAATCCGAGCAGTACTTC,TRBD1,-,TRBV6-5,TRBJ2-7
CASSLGAARTEAFF,TGTGCCAGCAGTCTGGGGGCAGCGCGCACTGAAGCTTTCTTT,-,-,TRBV6-5,TRBJ1-1
CASSPRQGYEQYF,TGTGCCAGCAGCCCCCGACAGGGCTACGAGCAGTACTTC,TRBD1,-,TRBV7-9,TRBJ2-7
CASSQVAGLPSGEQFF,TGCGCCAGCAGCCAAGTAGCGGGGCTTCCTTCCGGTGAGCAGTTCTTC,TRBD2,once,TRBV4-3,TRBJ2-1
CASSEPDRRQYF,TGTGCCAGCAGCGAACCGGACAGGCGGCAGTATTTT,TRBD1,-,TRBV9,TRBJ2-3
CASGHAYGEQFF,TGTGCTAGTGGCCACGCCTACGGTGAGCAGTTCTTC,-,-,TRBV12-5,TRBJ2-1
CASSPSDRVSYEQYF,TGTGCCAGCAGCCCAAGTGACAGGGTCTCCTACGAGCAGTACTTC,TRBD1,-,TRBV28,TRBJ2-7
CASRLTGGFYEQYF,TGTGCCAGCAGACTGACAGGGGGCTTCTACGAGCAGTACTTC,TRBD1,-,TRBV28,TRBJ2-7
CASSISGGQETQYF,TGTGCCAGCAGTATTTCCGGGGGTCAAGAGACCCAGTACTTC,-,once,TRBV7-6,TRBJ2-5
CASQGRGTEAFF,TGTGCCTCCCAGGGGCGGGGGACTGAAGCTTTCTTT,-,-,TRBV10-3,TRBJ1-1
CASSSITGSGANVLTF,TGTGCCAGCAGTTCGATAACGGGCTCTGGGGCCAACGTCCTGACTTTC,-,few,TRBV27,TRBJ2-6
CASSRRSRGRGEQYF,TGTGCCAGCAGCCGTCGCTCCAGGGGCAGGGGGGAGCAGTACTTC,TRBD1,-,TRBV7-9,TRBJ2-7
CASSPLAGALSNEQFF,TGTGCCAGCAGCCCCCTAGCGGGAGCCCTTAGCAATGAGCAGTTCTTC,TRBD2,-,TRBV4-2,TRBJ2-1
CASSVGLGEETQYF,TGTGCCAGCAGCGTAGGACTAGGAGAGGAGACCCAGTACTTC,-,-,TRBV9,TRBJ2-5
CASSGGGLGQYF,TGTGCCAGCAGTGGGGGGGGATTGGGGCAGTATTTT,TRBD2,-,TRBV6-1,TRBJ2-3
CASSSGTGSYEQYF,TGTGCCAGCAGCTCCGGGACAGGGTCCTACGAGCAGTACTTC,TRBD1,few,TRBV7-6,TRBJ2-7
CASSSLAVPTYNEQFF,TGTGCCAGCAGCTCCCTAGCGGTCCCGACTTACAATGAGCAGTTCTTC,TRBD2,few,TRBV11-2,TRBJ2-1
CASSEQASVVLGEQFF,TGTGCCAGCAGTGAACAGGCTAGCGTGGTTTTGGGTGAGCAGTTCTTC,-,-,TRBV2,TRBJ2-1
CASNSGQGRPDTQYF,TGTGCCAGTAACTCCGGACAGGGACGACCAGATACGCAGTATTTT,TRBD1,-,TRBV19,TRBJ2-3
CASSLAGGGTQYF,TGTGCCAGCAGCTTAGCGGGAGGGGGGACCCAGTACTTC,TRBD2,-,TRBV2,TRBJ2-5
CASSVATGGGFTYGYTF,TGTGCCAGCAGCGTAGCCACCGGGGGAGGGTTCACCTATGGCTACACCTTC,-,-,TRBV9,TRBJ1-2
CASSTRDRSTDTQYF,TGTGCCAGCAGCACCCGGGATCGAAGCACAGATACGCAGTATTTT,-,medium-sized,TRBV7-8,TRBJ2-3
CASSGQGGGDTQYF,TGTGCCAGCAGCGGACAGGGTGGTGGAGATACGCAGTATTTT,TRBD1,-,TRBV9,TRBJ2-3
CASSLAGTGAHYEQYF,TGCGCCAGCAGCTTGGCCGGGACAGGGGCCCACTACGAGCAGTACTTC,TRBD1,-,TRBV5-1,TRBJ2-7
CASRGQLLVNNSPLHF,TGTGCCAGCAGAGGACAGCTTCTTGTGAATAATTCACCCCTCCACTTT,-,-,TRBV27,TRBJ1-6
CASTIRRGHNYGYTF,TGTGCCAGTACCATCCGCAGGGGGCACAACTATGGCTACACCTTC,TRBD1,few,TRBV19,TRBJ1-2
CASSPRDTPRHGYTF,TGTGCCAGCAGCCCACGGGACACCCCTCGTCATGGCTACACCTTC,-,few,TRBV9,TRBJ1-2
CASSWDRFYEQYF,TGCGCCAGCAGCTGGGACAGATTCTACGAGCAGTACTTC,TRBD1,few,TRBV5-1,TRBJ2-7
CASSFIAGGTYEQYF,TGTGCCAGCAGCTTTATAGCGGGGGGGACGTACGAGCAGTACTTC,TRBD2,-,TRBV5-5,TRBJ2-7
CASGNLQRGLAPYNEQFF,TGTGCTAGTGGTAACCTTCAAAGGGGACTCGCCCCCTACAATGAGCAGTTCTTC,-,-,TRBV12-5,TRBJ2-1
CASSLRPARSLNTEAFF,TGTGCCAGCAGTTTACGGCCAGCGAGATCACTGAACACTGAAGCTTTCTTT,-,-,TRBV28,TRBJ1-1
CASSSGGTYEQYF,TGTGCCAGCAGTAGCGGGGGGACCTACGAGCAGTACTTC,TRBD2,-,TRBV6-5,TRBJ2-7
CASSRRTGTGELFF,TGTGCCAGCAGCCGCAGGACGGGGACCGGGGAGCTGTTTTTT,-,-,TRBV5-4,TRBJ2-2
CATSRGAPGAYNEQFF,TGTGCCACCAGCAGAGGGGCCCCCGGGGCCTACAATGAGCAGTTCTTC,-,-,TRBV15,TRBJ2-1
CASSFPGQRTYEQYF,TGTGCCAGCAGCTTTCCGGGACAGCGTACCTACGAGCAGTACTTC,TRBD1,-,TRBV28,TRBJ2-7
CASSYPDRATHEQYF,TGTGCCAGCAGTTACCCGGACAGGGCGACCCACGAGCAGTACTTC,TRBD1,-,TRBV6-5,TRBJ2-7
CASSLVAVREETQYF,TGTGCCAGCAGCTTGGTAGCGGTCAGGGAAGAGACCCAGTACTTC,-,-,TRBV5-4,TRBJ2-5
CASSREGTGSEEQFF,TGCGCCAGCAGCCGGGAGGGGACAGGGTCTGAAGAGCAGTTCTTC,TRBD1,-,TRBV4-3,TRBJ2-1
CASRGAQGGGRSGNTIYF,TGTGCCAGCCGTGGGGCACAAGGGGGGGGAAGGTCTGGAAACACCATATATTTT,-,-,TRBV6-1,TRBJ1-3
CSVKQGGTGELFF,TGCAGCGTAAAACAGGGGGGTACCGGGGAGCTGTTTTTT,TRBD1,-,TRBV29-1,TRBJ2-2
CASSSVYGYTF,TGTGCCAGCAGTTCAGTCTATGGCTACACCTTC,-,-,TRBV28,TRBJ1-2
CASSLRGNEQFF,TGTGCCAGCAGTTTAAGGGGCAATGAGCAGTTCTTC,-,-,TRBV28,TRBJ2-1
CASSLFSGVTGELFF,TGTGCCAGCAGCTTATTTAGCGGGGTCACCGGGGAGCTGTTTTTT,TRBD2,-,TRBV7-9,TRBJ2-2
CASSYSDYITDTQYF,TGTGCCAGCAGTTACTCAGACTATATCACAGATACGCAGTATTTT,-,-,TRBV6-7,TRBJ2-3
CASCVAMNTEAFF,TGTGCCAGCTGTGTGGCAATGAACACTGAAGCTTTCTTT,-,-,TRBV18,TRBJ1-1
CASSLSSRTGVIQDRQYF,TGTGCCAGCAGTTTATCGAGCAGGACCGGGGTAATACAAGACCGGCAGTACTTC,-,-,TRBV27,TRBJ2-7
CASSPVTGSEAFF,TGTGCCAGCAGCCCCGTCACAGGGTCTGAAGCTTTCTTT,-,-,TRBV6-5,TRBJ1-1
CASSQGAGGRETQYF,TGTGCCAGCAGCCAGGGGGCGGGGGGGCGAGAGACCCAGTACTTC,TRBD2,once,TRBV4-2,TRBJ2-5
CATTGEGRGLQETQYF,TGTGCCACCACAGGTGAGGGCAGGGGGCTGCAAGAGACCCAGTACTTC,TRBD1,once,TRBV15,TRBJ2-5
CASSLETGRNYGYTF,TGTGCCAGCAGCTTGGAAACAGGCCGTAACTATGGCTACACCTTC,-,-,TRBV5-5,TRBJ1-2
CASSLAGQQNTEAFF,TGTGCCAGCAGTTTGGCGGGACAGCAGAACACTGAAGCTTTCTTT,TRBD1,-,TRBV5-4,TRBJ1-1